The subject of this entry is one T cell receptor beta chain. Its antigen is as yet unknown. CDR1 is MNHEY and CDR2 is SVGAGI in the germline V gene. The germline V and J ends were trimmed by 6 bases and 4 bases, with 12 bases remaining between them. The CDR3 length is 13 residues. The source of the sample is a study of radiotherapy plus CTLA-4 blockade in lung cancer. For the study at large: Of all patients, around 20% responded objectively and approximately 29% showed disease control.

Profiled with immunoSEQ multiplex PCR; TCRdb holds only in-frame clones, not every one. The sample carries 55,000 to 75,000 clones, roughly four fifths recorded once. Whole-study findings and limits: Response, reportedly, was best predicted by interferon-beta along with early blood T cell clone dynamics.

V usage is TRBV6-5 and J usage is TRBJ2-5, with a possible D match to TRBD1 (5 bases). This receptor was identified in a human donor with non-small cell lung cancer whose response to radiotherapy plus ipilimumab could not be evaluated. Some clones in this sample may be carry-over from other donors' samples. The sample was peripheral blood, taken from a patient treated with radiotherapy plus ipilimumab. This CDR3 is CASSFPGSETQYF. CDR3 DNA sequence: TGTGCCAGCAGCTTCCCAGGGTCAGAGACCCAGTACTTC.